This T cell receptor (beta chain) was identified during a study of shared clonotypes between healthy human individuals. Whole-study context: Sampling drew on donors who were a couple of women and three men aged 18 to 49. Study-wide results and caveats: Limitation of the genetic and exposure-history diversity represented came from the few donors. It was observed that approximately 5% of naive CD4 clonotypes were shared across several donors. All-four-donor shared clonotypes had higher generation probabilities than non-shared clonotypes did.

Turning to this clone: Its antigen is unidentified. Distinct nucleotide sequences in the sample also encode this CDR3.

CD8 cells regarded as naive lacked CD45RO, were positively chosen for CCR7, and omitted terminally differentiated effector memory CD45RA+ cells. Data came from immunoSEQ multiplex PCR; TCRdb stores just in-frame clones and leaves some out. The sample lists 630,000 or so clones; roughly 98% were seen once. The germline CDR1 and CDR2 sequences are SGDLS and YYNGEE. V lost 0 bases and J 0 bases, leaving 2 bases between the germline ends. CDR3 length equals 13 residues. This TCR came from a man in his thirties or forties in good health. The rearrangement joins TRBV9 to TRBJ2-3; no firm D call. The sample taken for sequencing was naive CD8+ T cells sorted from blood. Here the CDR3 reads CASSVGSTDTQYF. CDR3 DNA: TGTGCCAGCAGCGTAGGGAGCACAGATACGCAGTATTTT. Using reference TRBV9 and TRBJ2-3 for the parts outside the CDR3, the full variable domain is DSGVTQTPKHLITATGQRVTLRCSPRSGDLSVYWYQQSLDQGLQFLIQYYNGEERAKGNILERFSAQQFPDLHSELNLSSLELGDSALYFCASSVGSTDTQYFGPGTRLTVL.